This TCR beta chain comes out of a study of siplizumab effects on memory and regulatory T cells. Study results and limitations: Naive versus memory phenotype went unassigned for roughly 80-96% of proliferating CD4+ or CD8+ clones. A major contribution to the alloresponse seemed to be made by naive T cells, which seemed more diverse than memory cells.

Per sample, about 100,000 TCR templates were assayed. Data came from immunoSEQ multiplex PCR; TCRdb stores just in-frame clones and leaves some out. The table records fewer than 130,000 clones, more than 90% of them present only once. Germline trimming cut 5 bases from V and 6 bases from J; bases unmatched to any gene: 8. The germline gives CDR1 SGHTA, CDR2 FQGTGA. This CDR3 contains 14 residues. Concerning this clone itself: What it recognizes is unknown.

Sample: CD4+ T cells sorted from blood. The source of this sequence is a human donor in good health. The chain links TRBV7-3 to TRBJ2-3, with TRBD1 matching 7 bases. CDR3 nucleotide sequence: TGTGCCAGCAGCCCTGACAGGGCTGGGGATACGCAGTATTTT. It is translated as CASSPDRAGDTQYF.